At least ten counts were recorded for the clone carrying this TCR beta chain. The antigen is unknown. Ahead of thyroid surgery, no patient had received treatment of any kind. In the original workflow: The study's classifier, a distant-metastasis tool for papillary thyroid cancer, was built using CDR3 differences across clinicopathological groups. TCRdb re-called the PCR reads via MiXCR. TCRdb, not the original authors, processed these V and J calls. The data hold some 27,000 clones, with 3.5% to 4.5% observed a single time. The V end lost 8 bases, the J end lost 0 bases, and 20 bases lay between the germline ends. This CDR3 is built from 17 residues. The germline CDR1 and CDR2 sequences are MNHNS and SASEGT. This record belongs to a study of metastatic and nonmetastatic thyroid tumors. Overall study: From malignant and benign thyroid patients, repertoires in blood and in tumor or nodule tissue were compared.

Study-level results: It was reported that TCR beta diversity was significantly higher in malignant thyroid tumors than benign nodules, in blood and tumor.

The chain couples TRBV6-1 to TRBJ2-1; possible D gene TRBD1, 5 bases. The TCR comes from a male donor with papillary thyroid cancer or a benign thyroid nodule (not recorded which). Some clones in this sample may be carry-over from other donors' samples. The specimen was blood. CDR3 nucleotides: TGTGCCAGCGGGCAGGGCCGTAGGGTGAGCTCCTACAATGAGCAGTTCTTC. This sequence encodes CASGQGRRVSSYNEQFF.